This passage covers 8 T cell receptor beta chains from one sample sequenced in a study of T cells after yellow fever vaccination. Each CDR3 protein gets one entry after TCRdb re-called the 5' RACE reads with MiXCR. Of over 150,000 distinct CDR3 sequences in the sample, 6.2% were seen once. The sample consisted of CD4+ T cells sorted from PBMCs, taken on the day of the first yellow fever vaccination. The receptors originated from a young man who received the YFV17D yellow fever vaccine.

This chain's CDR3 is CASSLDTGTEAFF. DNA of the CDR3: TGCGCCAGCAGCTTGGACACAGGAACTGAAGCTTTCTTT. The chain joins TRBV5-1 to TRBJ1-1, with D perhaps TRBD1 (5 bases). Trimming removed 0 bases from V and 5 bases from J, with 8 bases in between. From germline, CDR1 is SGHRS and CDR2 YFSETQ. CDR3 size: 13 residues.

This clonotype was seen repeatedly, ten times or more. The chain uses TRBV15 and TRBJ2-3; D uncertain. The germline V gene has CDR1 LNHNV and CDR2 YYDKDF (reference sequence). The V gene lost 2 bases and the J gene lost 6 bases, with 15 bases spanning the gap. The CDR3 covers 15 residues. DNA of the CDR3: TGTGCCACCAGCAGACAGATAGCCGTTCCCGATACGCAGTATTTT. This translates into CATSRQIAVPDTQYF.

This clonotype appeared many times. This sequence joins TRBV11-2 and TRBJ2-1; 16 bases fit TRBD2. The CDR3 runs to 19 residues. Trimming cost V 4 bases and J 4 bases; bases outside gene matches: 10. Looked up from germline, CDR1 is SGHAT and CDR2 is FQNNGV. CDR3 protein: CASSSAVGLAGGGYNEQFF. The CDR3 DNA is TGTGCCAGCAGCTCCGCCGTGGGACTAGCGGGGGGGGGTTACAATGAGCAGTTCTTC.

This clonotype was seen repeatedly, ten times or more. V is TRBV10-3 and J is TRBJ2-3; TRBD2 agrees at 9 bases. The J segment lost 2 bases and the V segment lost 8 bases, leaving 5 bases of the junction unmatched. From germline, CDR1 is ENHRY and CDR2 SYGVKD. This CDR3 has 14 amino acids. The CDR3 is CAISERGDTDTQYF. The DNA of the CDR3 is TGTGCCATCTCCGAGCGGGGGGACACAGATACGCAGTATTTT.

This clonotype was found many times. V is TRBV5-8 and J is TRBJ1-1, with no clear D. The CDR3 has 15 amino acids. CDR1 SGHTS and CDR2 YDEGEE come from the germline V gene. V lost 1 base, J lost 4 bases, and 14 bases lay in between. The CDR3 DNA is TGTGCCAGCAGCTTGAGAGGAGGGTTGGGCACTGAAGCTTTCTTT. Translated: CASSLRGGLGTEAFF.

The sample holds a few counts of this clonotype. The rearrangement joins TRBV7-9 to TRBJ2-7; D tentatively fits TRBD1 or TRBD2 (6 bases each). CDR3 size: 16 residues. The V end was cut by 3 bases, the J end by 6 bases, with 21 bases between. CDR1 is SEHNR, CDR2 FQNEAQ, per germline (reference sequence). CDR3 DNA: TGTGCCAGCAGCTTTTATGGCATACAGGGAGGAGGCGAGCAGTACGTC. This codes for CASSFYGIQGGGEQYV.

There are many counts of this clonotype. The chain couples TRBV4-1 to TRBJ2-5, with D perhaps given as TRBD1 or TRBD2 (5 bases each). CDR1 and CDR2 (germline): MGHRA, YSYEKL. The ends were cut back, 1 base at V and 1 base at J, with 7 bases in the middle. CDR3 length: 14 residues. CDR3 nucleotide sequence: TGCGCCAGCAGCCAAGGGGGGATCCAAGAGACCCAGTACTTC. Its translation: CASSQGGIQETQYF.

This sequence joins TRBV5-4 and TRBJ2-3, with D possibly matching TRBD2 (6 bases). V was shortened by 5 bases and J by 4 bases, with 20 bases between the two germline ends. This CDR3 comprises 16 residues. Germline V gives CDR1 SGHNT, CDR2 YYREEE (reference sequence). Here the CDR3 reads CASSGAGQGGPDTQYF. CDR3 sequence (DNA): TGTGCCAGCAGTGGGGCTGGCCAGGGAGGCCCAGATACGCAGTATTTT.